The rows below give T cell receptor beta chains drawn from one sample of a study of CXCR3-negative and CXCR3-positive naive CD8 T cells. From its re-call of the 5' RACE reads, TCRdb lists each CDR3 protein once, without DNA. The table for this sample gives 100,000 to 150,000 distinct CDR3 sequences. The material sequenced was naive CXCR3+ CD8+ T cells from blood. These receptors all stem from a human donor in good health. Some clones in this sample may be carry-over from other donors' samples. CDR3s include the opening cysteine and the closing phenylalanine or tryptophan.

V,J,CDR3
TRBV28,TRBJ2-1,CASRPQDNEQFF
TRBV6-1,TRBJ2-1,CASSVGTARFF
TRBV5-1,TRBJ2-7,CASSLAPREQYF
TRBV11-2,TRBJ2-7,CASSLAGVGTYEQYF
TRBV19,TRBJ2-3,CASSIVHIPTDTQYF
TRBV28,TRBJ2-3,CASSFSGSDTDTQYF
TRBV4-3,TRBJ2-7,CASSQDSSGTGGLNEQYF
TRBV3-1,TRBJ2-5,CASSQSPRGQGQTQYF
TRBV12-3/TRBV12-4,TRBJ1-5,CASSLAQRQPQHF
TRBV27,TRBJ2-5,CASSWTGGQETQYF
TRBV5-1,TRBJ1-1,CASSWDRENTEALF
TRBV6-6,TRBJ2-5,CASGSGTAVQETQYF
TRBV7-6,TRBJ2-1,CASSLAGAGDYNEQFF
TRBV30,TRBJ1-1,CAWSGWTGEEDTEAFF
TRBV7-9,TRBJ2-2,CASGRTGTGELFF
TRBV19,TRBJ2-3,CAISNTDTQYF
TRBV20-1,TRBJ1-1,CSARWFRDRENTEAFF
TRBV12-3/TRBV12-4,TRBJ2-1,CASDHRSGLANNEQFF
TRBV5-1,TRBJ2-7,CASSLGGPPTEQYF
TRBV7-8,TRBJ2-2,CASSRTANTGELFF
TRBV19,TRBJ1-1,CASSDPLTVGNTEAFF
TRBV2,TRBJ1-4,CASSEDLAAGEKLFF
TRBV4-1,TRBJ1-6,CASSQDGQGNSPLHF
TRBV28,TRBJ2-2,CASTKRGQGDTGELFF
TRBV6-5,TRBJ2-2,CASSYSGTGAGELFF
TRBV6-1,TRBJ1-1,CASRLEGMRDTEAFF
TRBV4-1,TRBJ2-7,CASSQDDSSYEQYF
TRBV21-1,TRBJ2-7,CASSKGGPRNEQYF
TRBV29-1,TRBJ2-5,CSVDKLLGGQETQYF
TRBV6-4,TRBJ2-3,CASSDSSGGTDTQYF
TRBV7-9,TRBJ2-4,CASSGLDGAKNIQYF
TRBV7-9,TRBJ2-5,CASSFPTVTDAGGTQYF